This T cell receptor (beta chain) was profiled in a study of patients and donors after allogeneic stem cell transplantation. V was pared by 1 base and J by 3 bases, with 12 bases between. The CDR3 extends over 15 amino acids. The germline V gene encodes CDR1 SGHTA and CDR2 FQGNSA. TCRdb re-analysed the RT-PCR reads in MiXCR, keeping a single row per CDR3 protein. The top ten clones hold under 30% of a sample with about 110,000 distinct CDR3 sequences, approximately 40% of them seen once. The rearrangement uses TRBV7-2 and TRBJ1-2, with D perhaps TRBD1 (6 bases). Sequencing input: blood, either unsorted or a sorted T cell fraction (not recorded which). This clonotype was obtained from a human donor who was either an allogeneic HSCT recipient or a stem cell or donor lymphocyte infusion donor (not recorded which). It is not recorded whose cells these are; they may come from a transplant donor. For the CDR3, the DNA is TGTGCCAGCAGCTTAGGGTACAGGGTTTACTATGGCTACACCTTC. Translation: CASSLGYRVYYGYTF.